The text below deals with one T cell receptor beta chain. Its cognate antigen is unknown. At the deep level, the assay was run. Per the original data handling: ImmunoSEQ sequences covered only the junction and lacked quality scores; filtering therefore differed. Assay: immunoSEQ multiplex PCR; the TCRdb copy retains only in-frame clones and omits some. From that table come the V and J calls and clone size; the DNA was used to work out D and trimming. The sample yields millions of clones, 93% seen once. The sample comes from a study of shared clonotypes between healthy human individuals. Study-level findings and limits: Researchers found naive subsets generally carried larger estimated richness than memory subsets.

Trimming left V 5 bases short and J 3 bases short, with 8 bases between. Germline V gene sequence: CDR1 LNHNV, CDR2 YYDKDF (reference sequence). The CDR3 covers 13 residues. The naive CD8 population came from CD45RO-negative cells selected for CCR7, without terminally differentiated effector memory CD45RA+ cells. Donors comprised only Caucasian adults living in Nashville, Tennessee. The J gene is TRBJ2-1, the V gene TRBV15; D not resolved. This sequence was found in a man younger than 30 in good health. Some clones in this sample may be carry-over from other donors' samples. Material for sequencing was naive CD8+ T cells from PBMCs. The CDR3 region is CATSSLIYNEQFF. The CDR3 region has the DNA TGTGCCACCAGCTCCTTAATCTACAATGAGCAGTTCTTC.